One sample yielded the 6 T cell receptor beta chains listed below, sequenced in a study of Graves' ophthalmopathy and Graves' hyperthyroidism. As the template, RNA transcripts were used to amplify TCR beta CDR3 regions. Second-round multiplex PCR came after a first-round RT-PCR that employed HTBI primers. From the multiplex PCR reads, TCRdb called clonotypes with MiXCR, one entry per CDR3 protein. The data show hundreds of thousands of distinct CDR3 sequences, with about 20% seen just once and 7.1% held by the top ten. The specimen sequenced was peripheral blood. These receptors were obtained from a woman aged 18-29 years with stable Graves' hyperthyroidism. Some clones in this sample may be carry-over from other donors' samples.

This clonotype was observed many times. The V call is TRBV7-9, the J call TRBJ2-7, with TRBD1 as a possible D gene (6 bases). Trimming removed 2 bases from V and 6 bases from J, with 11 bases in between. The germline gives CDR1 SEHNR, CDR2 FQNEAQ (reference sequence). The CDR3 is made up of 13 amino acids. This chain's CDR3 is CASSLIIRGEQYF. The CDR3 coding sequence is TGTGCCAGCAGCTTAATTATCAGGGGCGAGCAGTACTTC.

The V gene is TRBV10-3, the J gene TRBJ2-7; D might be TRBD1 (6 bases). There are 15 residues in the CDR3. V lost 6 bases and J 0 bases, leaving 15 bases between the germline ends. The germline V gene has CDR1 ENHRY and CDR2 SYGVKD. The CDR3 loop is CAISQDRLSSYEQYF. Here the CDR3 DNA reads TGTGCCATCAGCCAAGACAGGTTGAGCTCCTACGAGCAGTACTTC.

To note about this clonotype: No conserved phenylalanine or tryptophan ends this CDR3, so it is likely a read error. V and J are TRBV18 and TRBJ1-5; D remains ambiguous. With 6 bases removed from V and 0 bases from J, the gap between germline ends came to 6 bases. The CDR3 runs to 13 residues. From germline, CDR1 is KGHSH and CDR2 LQKENI. CDR3 coding DNA: TGTGCCAGCTCTTCCAGTAGCAATCAGCCCCAGCATTAT. Encoded protein: CASSSSSNQPQHY.

As DNA, the CDR3 is TGTGCCAGCTCACCACCTCCCGGGACCCATAGCTCCTACGAGCAGTACTTC. This gives the protein CASSPPPGTHSSYEQYF. The V gene is TRBV18, the J gene TRBJ2-7, with D possibly being TRBD1 or TRBD2 (5 bases each). Per the germline V gene, CDR1 is KGHSH and CDR2 is LQKENI. The CDR3 length is 17 residues. Trimming pared 0 bases from V and 0 bases from J, leaving 15 bases between.

This clonotype was observed many times. V and J are TRBV12-3 or TRBV12-4 and TRBJ1-3; perhaps TRBD1 as D (5 bases). This CDR3 comprises 14 residues. V was trimmed by 8 bases and J by 4 bases, leaving 15 bases between them. The CDR3 sequence is CASAPRGYGNTIYF. The CDR3 nucleotides read TGTGCCAGCGCTCCAAGGGGTTACGGAAACACCATATATTTT.

There are many counts of this clonotype. This chain connects TRBV28 to TRBJ2-7, with D unclear. The CDR3 consists of 12 residues. Germline lookup yields CDR1 MDHEN and CDR2 SYDVKM. V lost 5 bases, J lost 6 bases, and 11 bases lay in between. In nucleotides, the CDR3 is TGTGCCAGCAGTCCGTTCGGTCGCGAGCAGTACTTC. It encodes CASSPFGREQYF. Full variable domain (outside the CDR3, taken from reference TRBV28 and TRBJ2-7): DVKVTQSSRYLVKRTGEKVFLECVQDMDHENMFWYRQDPGLGLRLIYFSYDVKMKEKGDIPEGYSVSREKKERFSLILESASTNQTSMYLCASSPFGREQYFGPGTRLTVT.